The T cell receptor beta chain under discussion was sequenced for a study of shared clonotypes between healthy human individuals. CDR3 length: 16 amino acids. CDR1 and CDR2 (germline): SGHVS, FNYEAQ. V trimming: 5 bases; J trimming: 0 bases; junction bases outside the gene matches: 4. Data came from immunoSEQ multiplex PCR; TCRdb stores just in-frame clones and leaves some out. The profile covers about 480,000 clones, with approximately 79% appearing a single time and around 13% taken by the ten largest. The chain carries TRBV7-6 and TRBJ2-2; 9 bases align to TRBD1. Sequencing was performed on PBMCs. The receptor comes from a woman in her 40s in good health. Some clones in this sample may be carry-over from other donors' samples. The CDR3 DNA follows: TGTGCCAGCAGCCTCCGGACAGGGGCGAACACCGGGGAGCTGTTTTTT. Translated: CASSLRTGANTGELFF.